The 12 T cell receptor beta chains in this list originate from one sample, sequenced in a study of blood T cell repertoires in COVID-19 (dated by TCRdb to 2020 to 2022). Libraries were made using the immunoSEQ multiplex PCR assay. This immuneACCESS table, as held by TCRdb, lists in-frame sequences with V and J called but not all clones. Of the missing ones, under half trace to an unresolved V gene in checked studies; the others have no known cause. The sample yields 71,000 or so clones; 80% to 90% were counted once. About 15% of the sample lies in the top ten. The source material was peripheral blood. These TCRs come from an elderly man in a cohort sampled during active COVID-19.

The chain links TRBV5-1 to TRBJ2-3, with TRBD1 identical over 8 bases. Germline CDR1 is SGHRS and CDR2 is YFSETQ. The V and J ends lost 5 bases and 7 bases, in that order; junction bases with no gene match: 15. CDR3 size: 16 residues. The CDR3 region is CASSSTPGQAGNTQYF. Here the CDR3 DNA reads TGCGCCAGCAGTTCAACACCGGGACAGGCGGGGAATACGCAGTATTTT.

This clone was recorded once. The rearrangement joins TRBV10-3 to TRBJ2-7, with 9 positions matching TRBD1. Germline CDR1 ENHRY, CDR2 SYGVKD. The CDR3 is 12 residues long. The V segment lost 10 bases and the J segment 2 bases; nucleotides outside the gene matches: 3. Here the CDR3 reads CATGQGPYEQYF. CDR3 sequence (DNA): TGTGCCACCGGACAGGGGCCCTACGAGCAGTACTTC.

This rearrangement joins TRBV12-3 or TRBV12-4 to TRBJ2-3; perhaps TRBD2 as D (5 bases). The CDR3 length is 12 residues. Deletions cut 5 bases from V and 8 bases from J, with 11 bases between. The CDR3 sequence is CASSPGSGTQYF. CDR3 nucleotides: TGTGCCAGCAGTCCGGGGTCAGGTACGCAGTATTTT.

This clone was counted a single time. This chain connects TRBV5-1 to TRBJ1-5; 10 bases agree with TRBD1. The CDR3 extends over 14 amino acids. The germline V gene encodes CDR1 SGHRS and CDR2 YFSETQ. J lost 7 bases, V lost 4 bases, and 5 bases had no gene match. The CDR3, as DNA: TGCGCCAGCAGCCCGGGGACAGGGGTCCAGCCCCAGCATTTT. This gives the protein CASSPGTGVQPQHF.

The chain employs TRBV27 and TRBJ1-5; the D gene is possibly TRBD1 (5 bases). V lost 5 bases and J lost 6, with 14 bases in between. The germline gives CDR1 MNHEY, CDR2 SMNVEV (reference sequence). CDR3 length equals 14 residues. CDR3 sequence reads: CASSAGGWGQPQHF. CDR3 DNA sequence: TGTGCCAGCAGTGCCGGGGGTTGGGGTCAGCCCCAGCATTTT.

The genes are TRBV6-4 and TRBJ2-5, with D possibly being TRBD1 (6 bases). CDR3 length equals 14 residues. V lost 2 bases, J lost 5 bases, and 12 bases lay in between. The germline CDR1 and CDR2 sequences are MRHNA and SNTAGT. The DNA for the CDR3 is TGTGCCAGCAGTGACCTTCTACAGGGTGAGACCCAGTACTTC. Protein sequence: CASSDLLQGETQYF.

This chain links TRBV10-3 with TRBJ2-3, with 10 bases lining up with TRBD2. The CDR3 covers 13 residues. V shed 0 bases, J shed 9 bases, and the junction held 0 bases outside the gene matches. CDR1 and CDR2 from the germline V gene are ENHRY and SYGVKD. CDR3 protein: CAISESTSGTQYF. CDR3 nucleotide sequence: TGTGCCATCAGTGAGTCGACTAGCGGGACGCAGTATTTT.

This sequence joins TRBV9 and TRBJ1-2, with D unresolved. There are 13 residues in the CDR3. V dropped 3 bases and J dropped 8 bases, with 14 bases sitting between them. The germline V gene has CDR1 SGDLS and CDR2 YYNGEE. The CDR3 nucleotides are TGTGCCAGCAGCGCATTCGGAGGGCAGGGCTACACCTTC. Translated: CASSAFGGQGYTF.

V and J are TRBV11-2 and TRBJ2-1; 8 nucleotides line up with TRBD1. Germline V gene lookup returns CDR1 SGHAT and CDR2 FQNNGV. The CDR3 is 13 amino acids. V gave up 5 bases and J gave up 7 bases; unmatched junction bases: 4. The CDR3 nucleotides read TGTGCCAGCAGCCTTGACAGGGGAAATGAGCAGTTCTTC. This codes for CASSLDRGNEQFF. Full variable domain (missing parts from reference TRBV11-2 and TRBJ2-1): EAGVAQSPRYKIIEKRQSVAFWCNPISGHATLYWYQQILGQGPKLLIQFQNNGVVDDSQLPKDRFSAERLKGVDSTLKIQPAKLEDSAVYLCASSLDRGNEQFFGPGTRLTVL.

The chain couples TRBV3-1 (or the pseudogene TRBV3-2) to TRBJ1-5, with TRBD1 as a possible D gene (5 bases). This CDR3 comprises 15 residues. Trimming removed 3 bases from V and 3 bases from J, with 12 bases in between. CDR1 is LGHDT and CDR2 is YNNKEL in the germline V gene (reference sequence). The CDR3 loop reads CASSHAPGYNQPQHF. The CDR3 DNA is TGTGCCAGCAGCCATGCTCCAGGGTACAATCAGCCCCAGCATTTT.

This chain links TRBV7-2 with TRBJ1-1, with D possibly being TRBD1 (6 bases). CDR1 is SGHTA and CDR2 is FQGNSA in the germline V gene. This CDR3 comprises 14 residues. V lost 6 bases, J lost 0 bases, and 11 bases lay in between. Here the CDR3 DNA reads TGTGCCAGCAGGGGGGCAGTAATGAACACTGAAGCTTTCTTT. This gives the protein CASRGAVMNTEAFF.

V is TRBV5-1 and J is TRBJ2-3; no clear D gene. The CDR3 consists of 14 residues. Between the trimmed V and J ends, which lost 0 bases and 2 bases, there was a span of 7 bases. The germline V gene has CDR1 SGHRS and CDR2 YFSETQ. DNA of the CDR3: TGCGCCAGCAGCTTGGGGAGTTACACAGATACGCAGTATTTT. Amino acids: CASSLGSYTDTQYF.